This T cell receptor (beta chain) was sequenced for a study of OX40 agonist ivuxolimab in advanced cancers. Across the whole study: The study enrolled dose-escalation patients with hepatocellular carcinoma, melanoma, renal cell or head and neck cancer. At about 82% male, the cohort had a mean age of around 56 years, ranging from roughly 20 to 79.

By frequency in the sample, this clone is medium-sized (0.01 to 0.1%). The antigen is not known. Prior autoimmune disease or systemic immunosuppression barred patients. Here immunoSEQ multiplex PCR was the method, and the copy in TCRdb shows in-frame clones only, minus some. This sample carries about 12,000 clones, 69% of them seen once, and the ten largest clones take approximately 10%. Study outcomes and limitations: Clonal expansion among partial responders at 0.1-3.0 mg/kg ranked near the lowest.

CDR1 is LNHDA and CDR2 is SQIVND in the germline V gene (reference sequence). The CDR3 is 15 residues long. The V segment lost 0 bases and the J segment 0 bases; nucleotides outside the gene matches: 1. The material was CD4+ or CD8+ T cells sorted from blood, obtained in a trial of the OX40 agonist ivuxolimab. The origin of this receptor is an adult with an advanced solid tumor such as melanoma, head and neck, liver or kidney cancer. The genes are TRBV19 and TRBJ1-2; 7 nucleotides agree with TRBD1. CDR3 nucleotide sequence: TGTGCCAGTAGTATAGACAGGGGGACTAACTATGGCTACACCTTC. This translates into CASSIDRGTNYGYTF.